The sequence of this TCR beta chain was determined in a study of T cell responses to AZD1222 COVID-19 vaccine. Libraries were prepared by immunoSEQ multiplex PCR; TCRdb keeps only in-frame clonotypes and omits some of them. The repertoire holds 65,000 to 70,000 clones, around 78% seen once, with roughly 23% in the top ten. Study-wide results and limits: Donors were chiefly white British, with a greater number of females, and clonal diversity was perhaps underestimated.

Of note for this clone: Its specificity is unknown.

Germline CDR1 reads ENHRY; CDR2 reads SYGVKD. Losses at the gene ends were 6 bases for V and 6 bases for J; bases not matched to a gene: 8. The CDR3 covers 15 residues. The J gene is TRBJ1-2, the V gene TRBV10-3, with 12 nucleotides matching TRBD1. The sample consisted of peripheral blood, taken 28 days after the second AZD1222 dose. The sequence came from an adult who received the AZD1222 COVID-19 vaccine. Here the CDR3 reads CAISQSRDRGHGYTF. The CDR3 nucleotides read TGTGCCATCAGCCAGTCCCGGGACAGGGGGCATGGCTACACCTTC.